This TCR beta chain was profiled in a study of human T cells and chemical hapten exposure. Findings and limits, study-wide: A positive correlation with patch test score was shown by PT1 expanded TCR counts.

Indicated time point: pre-sensitization, week 0. The sample's treatment: therapeutic diphenylcyclopropenone sensitization with weekly scalp DPC. CDR3 size: 12 residues. V shed 7 bases and J shed 2 bases, with 5 bases lying between them. Each CDR3 protein gets one entry after TCRdb re-called the RACE reads with MiXCR. The sample contains under 200,000 distinct CDR3 sequences, around 30% of which appear only once. On this clonotype: Its antigen remains unidentified.

The receptor comes from a woman under 40 with alopecia areata. Some clones in this sample may be carry-over from other donors' samples. This chain links TRBV12-3 or TRBV12-4 with TRBJ2-2; D not resolved. The material was whole blood, obtained in connection with sensitization to the hapten diphenylcyclopropenone (DPC). CDR3 amino acids: CASTLNTGELFF. CDR3 DNA: TGTGCCAGCACCCTCAACACCGGGGAGCTGTTTTTT.